The clone carrying this TCR beta chain was recorded many times. Its specificity is unknown. This specimen belongs to a study of Graves' ophthalmopathy and Graves' hyperthyroidism. Using RNA transcripts, the TCR beta CDR3 regions were amplified. HTBI-primed first-round RT-PCR preceded second-round multiplex PCR. TCRdb redid the calling of the multiplex PCR reads with MiXCR, one entry per CDR3 protein. The sample has a few hundred thousand distinct CDR3 sequences, approximately 15% seen once; the top ten hold roughly 7%. No donor had other autoimmune disease, uncontrolled infection, pregnancy or lactation. Study-wide results and limits: As the model predicted ophthalmopathy progression, it achieved a sensitivity of approximately 65% and a specificity of around 72%. Blood also carried most expanded thyroid clonotypes exceeding 0.001 frequency. The 13-signature model separated ophthalmopathy from stable hyperthyroidism at 85% to 90% sensitivity and about 80% specificity.

The CDR3 is made up of 16 amino acids. Per the germline V gene, CDR1 is MNHEY and CDR2 is SMNVEV (reference sequence). Losses at the gene ends were 0 bases for V and 0 bases for J; bases not matched to a gene: 4. Sequencing was done on a sample of peripheral blood. The rearrangement joins TRBV27 to TRBJ1-1, with 7 bases identical to TRBD1. The sequence derives from a woman aged 18-35 years with stable Graves' hyperthyroidism. The CDR3 region is CASSLSSTGVNTEAFF. CDR3 nucleotide sequence: TGTGCCAGCAGTTTATCGAGCACAGGGGTGAACACTGAAGCTTTCTTT.